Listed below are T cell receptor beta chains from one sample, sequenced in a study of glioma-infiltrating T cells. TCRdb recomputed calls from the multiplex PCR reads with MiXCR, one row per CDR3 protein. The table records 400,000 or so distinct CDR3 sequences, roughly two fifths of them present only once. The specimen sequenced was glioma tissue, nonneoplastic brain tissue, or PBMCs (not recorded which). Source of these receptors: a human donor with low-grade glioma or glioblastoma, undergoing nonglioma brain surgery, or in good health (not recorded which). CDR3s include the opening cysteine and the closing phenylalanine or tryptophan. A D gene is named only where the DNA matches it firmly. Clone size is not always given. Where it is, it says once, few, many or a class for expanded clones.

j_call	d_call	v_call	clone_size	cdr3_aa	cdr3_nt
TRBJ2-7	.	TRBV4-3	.	CASSQEAGGLYEQYF	TGCGCCAGCAGCCAAGAAGCAGGGGGACTCTACGAGCAGTACTTC
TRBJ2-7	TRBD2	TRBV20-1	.	CSASGTTFNYEQYF	TGCAGTGCTAGTGGGACTACCTTCAACTACGAGCAGTACTTC
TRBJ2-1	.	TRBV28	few	CASSRGVGPKYDEQFF	TGTGCCAGCAGCAGGGGGGTGGGACCCAAGTATGATGAGCAGTTCTTC
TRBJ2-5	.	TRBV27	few	CASSYSVDQPGETQYF	TGTGCCAGCAGTTACTCCGTGGACCAGCCGGGGGAGACCCAGTACTTC
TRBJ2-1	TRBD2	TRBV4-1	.	CASSQWGRTTGLAYEQFF	TGCGCCAGCAGCCAATGGGGTCGGACGACCGGACTAGCGTATGAGCAGTTCTTC
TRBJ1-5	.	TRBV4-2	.	CASSQESSRLGNQPQHF	TGTGCCAGCAGCCAAGAGTCTTCCAGGTTGGGCAATCAGCCCCAGCATTTT
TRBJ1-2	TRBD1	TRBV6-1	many	CASRGQGNNYGYTF	TGTGCCAGCAGGGGACAGGGCAATAACTATGGCTACACCTTC
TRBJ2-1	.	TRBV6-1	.	CASSLLSGMNNEQFF	TGTGCCAGCAGTTTGCTGTCGGGAATGAACAATGAGCAGTTCTTC
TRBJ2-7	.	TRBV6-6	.	CASSYSPRESYF	TGTGCCAGCAGTTACTCGCCCCGCGAGTCGTACTTC
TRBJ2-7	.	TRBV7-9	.	CASSLNVFGATYEQYF	TGTGCCAGCAGCTTAAACGTGTTCGGGGCCACCTACGAGCAGTACTTC
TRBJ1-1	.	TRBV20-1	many	CSADIGKVNTEAFF	TGCAGTGCCGACATAGGAAAGGTGAACACTGAAGCTTTCTTT
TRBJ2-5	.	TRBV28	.	CASSESQETQYF	TGCGCCAGCAGTGAGTCTCAAGAGACCCAGTACTTC
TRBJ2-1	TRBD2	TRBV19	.	CATGPGLAGNEQFF	TGTGCCACGGGACCGGGACTAGCGGGCAATGAGCAGTTCTTC
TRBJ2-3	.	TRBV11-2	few	CASSRTRDTQYF	TGTGCCAGCAGCCGGACGAGAGATACGCAGTATTTT
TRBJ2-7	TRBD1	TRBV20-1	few	CSAPGTGVYEQYF	TGCAGTGCCCCCGGGACAGGGGTCTACGAGCAGTACTTC
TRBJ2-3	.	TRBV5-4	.	CASATFGTDTQYF	TGTGCCAGCGCCACATTTGGGACAGATACGCAGTATTTT
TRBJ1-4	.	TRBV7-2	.	CASSLGGQAGEKLFF	TGTGCCAGCAGCTTAGGAGGGCAGGCCGGTGAAAAACTGTTTTTT
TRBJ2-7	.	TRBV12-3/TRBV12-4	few	CASSLRLDYEQYF	TGTGCCAGCAGTTTACGTTTGGACTACGAGCAGTACTTC
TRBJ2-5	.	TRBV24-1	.	CATSGGREETQYF	TGTGCCACCAGTGGAGGCCGGGAAGAGACCCAGTACTTC
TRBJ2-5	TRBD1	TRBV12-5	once	CASGLEGGQANF	TGTGCTAGTGGTTTAGAGGGGGGACAGGCGAACTTC
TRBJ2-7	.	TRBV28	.	CASSLYGSYEQYF	TGTGCCAGCAGTTTATATGGATCCTACGAGCAGTACTTC
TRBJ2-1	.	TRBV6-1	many	CAPWGDNEQFF	TGTGCCCCGTGGGGGGACAATGAGCAGTTCTTC
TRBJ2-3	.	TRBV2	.	CTSSVSADTQYF	TGTACCAGCAGTGTTTCAGCTGATACGCAGTATTTT